This TCR beta chain was observed in a study of Ad26.COV2.S vaccination and SARS-CoV-2 variants. Study-wide findings and caveats: The study found similar non-spike TCR breadth in vaccine and placebo recipients.

TCRdb's copy holds only in-frame clones and misses some; the assay was immunoSEQ multiplex PCR. The table records roughly 320,000 clones, roughly 87% of them present only once. The CDR3 totals 13 residues. Germline assignment: CDR1 MNHNS and CDR2 SASEGT. The ends lost 3 bases at V and 5 bases at J; junction bases unmatched: 4. A remark on this clone: Its antigen is not identified.

Treatment given: some 20 received Ad26.COV2.S at low or high dose, single or two shots; about 5 received placebo; per-sample allocation not given. It was on day 63 after the first vaccine or placebo injection that samples were taken. The specimen comprised peripheral blood, sampled in a trial of Ad26.COV2.S vaccine versus placebo. The rearrangement uses TRBV6-1 and TRBJ2-7; 7 bases line up with TRBD1. This receptor was taken from a person between 18 and 59 years old who received the Ad26.COV2.S COVID-19 vaccine or a placebo. CDR3 coding DNA: TGTGCCAGCAGTGAGGTTGACAGGGACGAGCAGTACTTC. Protein sequence: CASSEVDRDEQYF.